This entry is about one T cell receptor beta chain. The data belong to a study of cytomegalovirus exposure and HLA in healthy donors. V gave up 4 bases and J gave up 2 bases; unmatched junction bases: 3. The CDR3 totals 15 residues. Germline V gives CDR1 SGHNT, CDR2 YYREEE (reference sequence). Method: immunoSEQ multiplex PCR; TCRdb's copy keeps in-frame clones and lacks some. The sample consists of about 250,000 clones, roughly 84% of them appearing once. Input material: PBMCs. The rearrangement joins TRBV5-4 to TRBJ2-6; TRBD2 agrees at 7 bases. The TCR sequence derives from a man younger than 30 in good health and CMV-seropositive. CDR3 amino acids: CASSAGDPGANVLTF. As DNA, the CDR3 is TGTGCCAGCAGCGCGGGAGACCCTGGGGCCAACGTCCTGACTTTC.